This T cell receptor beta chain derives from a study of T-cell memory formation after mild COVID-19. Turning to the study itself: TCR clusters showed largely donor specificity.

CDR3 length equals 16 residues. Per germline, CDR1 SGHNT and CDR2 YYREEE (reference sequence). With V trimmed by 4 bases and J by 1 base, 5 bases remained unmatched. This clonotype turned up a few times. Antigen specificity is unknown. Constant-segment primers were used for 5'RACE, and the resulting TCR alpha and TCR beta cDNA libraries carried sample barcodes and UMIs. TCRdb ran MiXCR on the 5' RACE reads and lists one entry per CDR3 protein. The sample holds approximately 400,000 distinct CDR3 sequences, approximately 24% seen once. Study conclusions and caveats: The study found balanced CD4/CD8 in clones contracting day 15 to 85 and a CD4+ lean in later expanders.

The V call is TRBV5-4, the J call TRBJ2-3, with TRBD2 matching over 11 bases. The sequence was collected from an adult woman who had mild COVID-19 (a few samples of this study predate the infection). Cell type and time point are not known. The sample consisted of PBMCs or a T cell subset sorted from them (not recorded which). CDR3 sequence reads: CASSTPLAGGTDTQYF. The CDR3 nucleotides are TGTGCCAGCAGCACCCCACTAGCGGGAGGCACAGATACGCAGTATTTT.